This T cell receptor beta chain was captured in a study of OX40 agonist ivuxolimab in advanced cancers. Overall study context: Patients were dosed with the agonistic anti-OX40 (CD134) antibody ivuxolimab. At 0.01 to 10 mg/kg, ivuxolimab was administered intravenously to patients every 2 weeks. Allowance was made for prior anti-PD-1, anti-PD-L1 or anti-CTLA-4 therapy, and about 37% had some.

The data were produced by immunoSEQ multiplex PCR, yet TCRdb's version contains in-frame clones alone and is incomplete. The table lists tens of thousands of clones, 86% of them singletons. With 2 bases clipped from V and 4 bases from J, the junction kept 7 bases outside the gene matches. The CDR3 contains 16 residues. CDR1 SGHAT and CDR2 FQNNGV come from the germline V gene. The chain is built from TRBV11-2 and TRBJ2-3; TRBD2 matches at 9 bases. The TCR originated in an adult with an advanced solid tumor such as melanoma, head and neck, liver or kidney cancer. Sequenced here: CD4+ or CD8+ T cells sorted from blood, sampled in a trial of the OX40 agonist ivuxolimab. Here the CDR3 DNA reads TGTGCCAGCAGCTTACGGGCTAGCGGGATATCAGATACGCAGTATTTT. It specifies CASSLRASGISDTQYF.